Presented here are 23 T cell receptor beta chains from one specimen sequenced in a study of blood T cell repertoires in COVID-19. Sequencing was performed with immunoSEQ multiplex PCR; in TCRdb, only in-frame clones are kept and a portion is missing. The table records approximately 70,000 clones, 70% to 90% of them present only once. Source material: peripheral blood. The receptors derive from a woman over 75 with active COVID-19.

This clone was detected only once. The rearrangement uses TRBV6-5 and TRBJ1-3; D not certain. Germline CDR1 reads MNHEY; CDR2 reads SVGAGI. The CDR3 is 15 residues long. The V end lost 5 bases, the J end lost 0 bases, and 11 bases lay between the germline ends. As DNA, the CDR3 is TGTGCCAGCAGTAGAAGGTCGGGCTCTGGAAACACCATATATTTT. This translates into CASSRRSGSGNTIYF.

The J gene is TRBJ2-5, the V gene TRBV29-1; 12 nucleotides line up with TRBD2. CDR1 is SQVTM, CDR2 ANQGSEA, per germline. The V gene end was trimmed by 7 bases and the J gene end by 7 bases; junction bases not matched to a gene: 13. The CDR3 extends over 15 amino acids. The CDR3 coding sequence is TGCAGCGCCGCAACACTAGCGGGAGGTTTCAGGACCCAGTACTTC. Protein sequence: CSAATLAGGFRTQYF.

The CDR3, as DNA: TGCGCCAGCAGCCATTTACTCGTAGCGGGACAGGGGATAGGCAATGAGCAGTTCTTC. Protein product: CASSHLLVAGQGIGNEQFF. This rearrangement joins TRBV4-1 to TRBJ2-1, with 10 bases identical to TRBD1. The CDR3 is 19 amino acids. Per germline, CDR1 MGHRA and CDR2 YSYEKL. After removal of 3 bases from V and 6 bases from J, the junction contained 17 bases not matched to a gene.

The chain joins TRBV7-2 to TRBJ2-7; possibly TRBD2 for D (6 bases). Trimming took off 5 bases at V and 0 bases at J, with 14 bases between the two ends. Per the germline V gene, CDR1 is SGHTA and CDR2 is FQGNSA. This CDR3 is built from 15 residues. The CDR3 sequence: CASSLSRGSSYEQYF. The CDR3, as DNA: TGTGCCAGCAGCCTATCCCGGGGGAGCTCCTACGAGCAGTACTTC.

The J gene is TRBJ2-3, the V gene TRBV7-9; 10 bases agree with TRBD2. The CDR3 totals 14 residues. Trimming removed 5 bases from V and 4 bases from J; junction bases left unmatched: 3. Germline-derived CDR1 and CDR2 are SEHNR and FQNEAQ (reference sequence). Written as DNA, the CDR3 is TGTGCCAGCAGCCCTAGCGGGAGCGCAGATACGCAGTATTTT. The encoded protein is CASSPSGSADTQYF.

A single count supports this clone. V usage is TRBV27 and J usage is TRBJ1-1; D is possibly TRBD1 (6 bases). There are 14 residues in the CDR3. The germline V and J ends were trimmed by 5 bases and 2 bases, with 12 bases remaining between them. The germline V gene has CDR1 MNHEY and CDR2 SMNVEV (reference sequence). The CDR3 nucleotides read TGTGCCAGCAGTCGCGTGGACAGAAACACTGAAGCTTTCTTT. It is translated as CASSRVDRNTEAFF.

The chain has TRBV9 and TRBJ2-7; a weak D match, TRBD2 (5 bases). This CDR3 spans 13 amino acids. Germline V gene sequence: CDR1 SGDLS, CDR2 YYNGEE. V lost 1 base and J 10 bases, leaving 15 bases between the germline ends. The CDR3, as DNA: TGTGCCAGCAGCGTAAATTCTCCGGGATTACAGTACTTC. This sequence encodes CASSVNSPGLQYF.

This chain links TRBV10-3 with TRBJ2-1; 7 nucleotides agree with TRBD2. CDR3 length: 16 amino acids. With V trimmed by 6 bases and J by 0 bases, 8 bases remained unmatched. The germline gives CDR1 ENHRY, CDR2 SYGVKD. CDR3 nucleotides: TGTGCCATCAGAACCCTAGCGGCTAGCTCCTACAATGAGCAGTTCTTC. As protein: CAIRTLAASSYNEQFF.

The V call is TRBV7-2, the J call TRBJ2-1, with unresolved D. From germline, CDR1 is SGHTA and CDR2 FQGNSA. The V gene lost 0 bases and the J gene lost 4 bases, with 4 bases spanning the gap. This CDR3 spans 13 amino acids. The CDR3 region has the DNA TGTGCCAGCAGCTTAGCGCGGTACAATGAGCAGTTCTTC. Its protein product is CASSLARYNEQFF.

The J gene is TRBJ2-7, the V gene TRBV5-1; 9 nucleotides agree with TRBD2. Germline CDR1 reads SGHRS; CDR2 reads YFSETQ. The CDR3 length is 14 residues. V gave up 3 bases and J gave up 9 bases; unmatched junction bases: 10. The CDR3 nucleotides read TGCGCCAGCAGCTCAGCTACTAGCGGGCTAGGGCAGTACTTC. It yields the protein CASSSATSGLGQYF. Using reference TRBV5-1 and TRBJ2-7 for the parts outside the CDR3, the full variable domain is KAGVTQTPRYLIKTRGQQVTLSCSPISGHRSVSWYQQTPGQGLQFLFEYFSETQRNKGNFPGRFSGRQFSNSRSEMNVSTLELGDSALYLCASSSATSGLGQYFGPGTRLTVT.

V gene TRBV7-8 combines with J gene TRBJ1-5, with D perhaps TRBD1 (6 bases). The CDR3 runs 14 residues. Between the trimmed V and J ends, which lost 4 bases and 6 bases, there was a span of 13 bases. Germline V lookup: CDR1 SGHVS, CDR2 FQNEAQ. The CDR3 nucleotides are TGTGCCAGCAGCTCGGATACAGGGATTCAGCCCCAGCATTTT. It encodes CASSSDTGIQPQHF.

J is TRBJ2-7 and V is TRBV18; TRBD1 agrees at 8 bases. Germline V gene data show CDR1 as KGHSH and CDR2 as LQKENI. CDR3 length equals 13 residues. Trimming took 5 bases from V and 6 from J; bases not matched to a gene: 6. The chain's CDR3 is CASSGDRTTEQYF. CDR3 in DNA: TGTGCCAGCTCAGGGGACAGGACTACCGAGCAGTACTTC. Variable domain in full (rest from reference TRBV18 and TRBJ2-7): NAGVMQNPRHLVRRRGQEARLRCSPMKGHSHVYWYRQLPEEGLKFMVYLQKENIIDESGMPKERFSAEFPKEGPSILRIQQVVRGDSAAYFCASSGDRTTEQYFGPGTRLTVT.

The chain has TRBV3-1 (or the pseudogene TRBV3-2) and TRBJ1-2; 11 nucleotides align to TRBD1. CDR1 and CDR2 (germline): LGHDT, YNNKEL (reference sequence). The CDR3 spans 15 residues. The V segment lost 1 base and the J segment 4 bases; nucleotides outside the gene matches: 2. This CDR3 reads CASSQAGTGGYGYTF. The CDR3 DNA reads TGTGCCAGCAGCCAAGCCGGGACAGGGGGCTATGGCTACACCTTC.

The chain couples TRBV11-2 to TRBJ2-5; 7 nucleotides align to TRBD2. The V gene's germline CDR1 is SGHAT and CDR2 FQNNGV. Germline trimming cut 5 bases from V and 2 bases from J; bases unmatched to any gene: 14. This CDR3 contains 17 residues. This CDR3 is CASSPGTAGEKQETQYF. For the CDR3, the DNA is TGTGCCAGCAGCCCCGGTACGGCGGGAGAGAAACAAGAGACCCAGTACTTC.

The V gene is TRBV20-1, the J gene TRBJ1-1, with TRBD1 as a possible D gene (5 bases). The length of the CDR3 is 11 residues. V was cut by 5 bases and J by 7 bases, with 11 bases left in between. CDR1 is DFQATT, CDR2 SNEGSKA, per germline (reference sequence). The CDR3 coding sequence is TGCAGTGCTCATGGGACTTATGAAGCTTTCTTT. The encoded protein is CSAHGTYEAFF.

The V gene is TRBV14, the J gene TRBJ2-3, with D perhaps matching TRBD2 (6 bases). V lost 3 bases to trimming and J lost 0 bases, with 13 bases between them. This CDR3 spans 16 amino acids. CDR1 is SGHDN, CDR2 FVKESK, per germline. The CDR3 loop reads CASSQLFSGSTDTQYF. CDR3 nucleotides: TGTGCCAGCAGCCAGCTGTTCAGCGGGAGCACAGATACGCAGTATTTT. The full variable domain, completed using reference TRBV14 and TRBJ2-3, is EAGVTQFPSHSVIEKGQTVTLRCDPISGHDNLYWYRRVMGKEIKFLLHFVKESKQDESGMPNNRFLAERTGGTYSTLKVQPAELEDSGVYFCASSQLFSGSTDTQYFGPGTRLTVL.

The chain joins TRBV28 to TRBJ1-6, with 8 bases matching TRBD1. The CDR3 has 14 residues. With V trimmed by 6 bases and J by 7 bases, 5 bases remained unmatched. Germline V gene lookup returns CDR1 MDHEN and CDR2 SYDVKM. CDR3 DNA: TGTGCCAGCAGAACCGGGACAGGAAATTCACCCCTCCACTTT. This translates into CASRTGTGNSPLHF.

CDR3 bases: TGTGCCACCAGTGACCCGAACACCTACGAGCAGTACTTC. This codes for CATSDPNTYEQYF. The rearrangement joins TRBV24-1 to TRBJ2-7, with D uncertain. Trimming stripped 4 bases from V and 2 bases from J, with 8 bases between. CDR1 and CDR2 (germline): KGHDR, SFDVKD. The CDR3 spans 13 residues.

The chain has TRBV6-1 and TRBJ2-5, with 10 bases matching TRBD2. The CDR3 extends over 15 amino acids. Germline V gene lookup returns CDR1 MNHNS and CDR2 SASEGT. The ends lost 3 bases at V and 2 bases at J; junction bases unmatched: 3. The CDR3 nucleotides are TGTGCCAGCAGTGAGACTAGCGGGTATCAAGAGACCCAGTACTTC. It is translated as CASSETSGYQETQYF.

The chain links TRBV6-5 to TRBJ2-3, with 14 bases identical to TRBD2. There are 16 residues in the CDR3. With V trimmed by 2 bases and J by 4 bases, 2 bases remained unmatched. Germline V gives CDR1 MNHEY, CDR2 SVGAGI. The CDR3 loop is CASSYGTSGRPDTQYF. CDR3 in DNA: TGTGCCAGCAGTTACGGGACTAGCGGGAGACCAGATACGCAGTATTTT.

V usage is TRBV24-1 and J usage is TRBJ1-2; 8 bases map to TRBD1. This CDR3 comprises 15 residues. Trimming at V came to 3 bases and at J to 4 bases, leaving 6 bases not matched to a gene. Germline loops: CDR1 KGHDR, CDR2 SFDVKD. CDR3 coding DNA: TGTGCCACCAGTGATCCCAACAGGGGGGGCTATGGCTACACCTTC. The encoded protein is CATSDPNRGGYGYTF.

V is TRBV14 and J is TRBJ2-2; D is perhaps TRBD2 (6 bases). V was cut by 4 bases and J by 5 bases, with 11 bases left in between. The length of the CDR3 is 14 residues. Looked up from germline, CDR1 is SGHDN and CDR2 is FVKESK. This CDR3 is CASSRGLSTGELFF. The CDR3, as DNA: TGTGCCAGCAGCCGGGGACTCTCGACCGGGGAGCTGTTTTTT.

The chain couples TRBV6-1 to TRBJ2-7; 8 nucleotides align to TRBD2. In germline, CDR1 is MNHNS, CDR2 SASEGT. This CDR3 comprises 13 residues. The V segment lost 8 bases and the J segment 7 bases; nucleotides outside the gene matches: 10. This chain's CDR3 is CASSRTGGWEQYF. The CDR3 DNA sequence: TGTGCCAGCTCGAGGACGGGAGGGTGGGAGCAGTACTTC.